Following are 13 T cell receptor beta chains from one sample sequenced in a study of technical replicates of blood from a handful of donors. TCRdb's copy holds only in-frame clones and misses some; the assay was immunoSEQ multiplex PCR. This repertoire shows 85,000 to 90,000 clones, around 90% found once; its top ten account for approximately 0.25%. Material: T cells isolated from PBMCs. Receptor source: a human donor in good health.

The V gene is TRBV5-1, the J gene TRBJ2-1; 7 positions agree with TRBD2. The V gene's germline CDR1 is SGHRS and CDR2 YFSETQ. The CDR3 contains 13 residues. The junction had 4 bases not matched to a gene; V was cut back by 8 bases and J by 2 bases. The CDR3 protein is CASQRDAYNEQFF. In DNA, the CDR3 is TGCGCCAGTCAGCGGGACGCCTACAATGAGCAGTTCTTC.

The chain is built from TRBV29-1 and TRBJ1-3, with D possibly TRBD1 on 5 matching bases. The CDR3 covers 14 residues. Trimming removed 2 bases at V and 1 base at J, with 9 bases between. CDR1 and CDR2 (germline): SQVTM, ANQGSEA. The CDR3: CSVEKGPSGNTIYF. CDR3 DNA sequence: TGCAGCGTTGAAAAGGGGCCGTCTGGAAACACCATATATTTT.

The gene calls are TRBV11-2 and TRBJ2-5; D call uncertain. Germline values: CDR1 SGHAT, CDR2 FQNNGV. V was trimmed by 2 bases and J by 3 bases, leaving 10 bases between them. The CDR3 runs to 14 residues. The CDR3 coding sequence is TGTGCCAGCAGCTTATTTTGGGCAGAAGAGACCCAGTACTTC. This gives the protein CASSLFWAEETQYF.

The V gene is TRBV19, the J gene TRBJ1-2; D is ambiguous. The CDR3 runs to 13 residues. The germline V gene has CDR1 LNHDA and CDR2 SQIVND (reference sequence). V dropped 2 bases and J dropped 5 bases, with 9 bases sitting between them. CDR3 DNA sequence: TGTGCCAGTAGTATAAACTCCGGGTATGGCTACACCTTC. This gives the protein CASSINSGYGYTF.

Only a few counts were recorded for this clone. This chain connects TRBV7-9 to TRBJ1-3; TRBD1 is a possible D gene (5 bases). The length of the CDR3 is 13 residues. Trimming left V 6 bases short and J 3 bases short, with 9 bases between. The V gene's germline CDR1 is SEHNR and CDR2 FQNEAQ (reference sequence). CDR3 nucleotide sequence: TGTGCCAGCAGGGGGAGGGGTGGAAACACCATATATTTT. It encodes CASRGRGGNTIYF. The entire variable domain, with the rest obtained from reference TRBV7-9 and TRBJ1-3, is as follows: DTGVSQNPRHKITKRGQNVTFRCDPISEHNRLYWYRQTLGQGPEFLTYFQNEAQLEKSRLLSDRFSAERPKGSFSTLEIQRTEQGDSAMYLCASRGRGGNTIYFGEGSWLTVV.

This clone was recorded only once. The chain has TRBV9 and TRBJ1-1; D call uncertain. V was trimmed by 2 bases and J by 0 bases, leaving 8 bases between them. The germline CDR1 and CDR2 sequences are SGDLS and YYNGEE. The CDR3 spans 14 residues. This CDR3 is CASSVTEMNTEAFF. The CDR3 nucleotides read TGTGCCAGCAGCGTTACAGAGATGAACACTGAAGCTTTCTTT. Complete variable domain (other parts from reference TRBV9 and TRBJ1-1): DSGVTQTPKHLITATGQRVTLRCSPRSGDLSVYWYQQSLDQGLQFLIQYYNGEERAKGNILERFSAQQFPDLHSELNLSSLELGDSALYFCASSVTEMNTEAFFGQGTRLTVV.

The J gene is TRBJ2-1, the V gene TRBV27; 9 bases align to TRBD2. The CDR3 runs 15 residues. Germline CDR1 reads MNHEY; CDR2 reads SMNVEV (reference sequence). Trimming removed 4 bases from V and 7 bases from J; junction bases left unmatched: 8. CDR3 in DNA: TGTGCCAGCAGTTCTAGCGGGAACGGTGTGAATGAGCAGTTCTTC. Protein sequence: CASSSSGNGVNEQFF.

This chain connects TRBV7-8 to TRBJ2-5; 7 positions match TRBD2. CDR3 length: 14 residues. CDR1 and CDR2 (germline): SGHVS, FQNEAQ. V was clipped by 3 bases and J by 7 bases; unmatched bases: 8. In DNA form, the CDR3 reads TGTGCCAGCAGCTTCTCGGACCCGGGGGGGACCCAGTACTTC. It codes for CASSFSDPGGTQYF.

The rearrangement links TRBV6-5 to TRBJ1-5, with a tentative D call TRBD1 (5 bases). V dropped 6 bases and J dropped 7 bases, with 13 bases sitting between them. Per the germline V gene, CDR1 is MNHEY and CDR2 is SVGAGI. CDR3 length: 13 residues. The CDR3 is CASSQDTQQPQHF. The CDR3 bases are TGTGCCAGCAGCCAGGACACGCAACAGCCCCAGCATTTT.

The genes are TRBV7-9 and TRBJ1-6, with D uncertain. Germline loops: CDR1 SEHNR, CDR2 FQNEAQ (reference sequence). V lost 5 bases to trimming and J lost 3 bases, with 11 bases between them. The CDR3 covers 15 residues. CDR3 nucleotides: TGTGCCAGCAGCCTCGACACGTACTATAATTCACCCCTCCACTTT. This gives the protein CASSLDTYYNSPLHF.

This clone has a handful of counts. The chain is built from TRBV2 and TRBJ1-2; 8 positions agree with TRBD1. The germline CDR1 and CDR2 sequences are SNHLY and FYNNEI. The trim removed 6 bases at V and 8 bases at J, leaving 11 bases unmatched. CDR3 length: 14 amino acids. The CDR3, as DNA: TGTGCCAGCAGCCTAACTGGACAGGGAGAAGGCTACACCTTC. Its protein is CASSLTGQGEGYTF. The variable domain in full, with the rest retrieved from reference TRBV2 and TRBJ1-2, is EPEVTQTPSHQVTQMGQEVILRCVPISNHLYFYWYRQILGQKVEFLVSFYNNEISEKSEIFDDQFSVERPDGSNFTLKIRSTKLEDSAMYFCASSLTGQGEGYTFGSGTRLTVV.

V gene TRBV13 combines with J gene TRBJ2-1; a weak D match, TRBD2 (7 bases). Germline V gives CDR1 PRHDT, CDR2 FYEKMQ (reference sequence). V was clipped by 3 bases and J by 4 bases, with 19 bases between them. CDR3 length equals 17 residues. Written as DNA, the CDR3 is TGTGCCAGCAGCTTGGGGGGGGCGGGAGCACCATACAATGAGCAGTTCTTC. Its protein product is CASSLGGAGAPYNEQFF. Combining the CDR3 with reference TRBV13 and TRBJ2-1 gives the whole variable domain AAGVIQSPRHLIKEKRETATLKCYPIPRHDTVYWYQQGPGQDPQFLISFYEKMQSDKGSIPDRFSAQQFSDYHSELNMSSLELGDSALYFCASSLGGAGAPYNEQFFGPGTRLTVL.

V usage is TRBV5-1 and J usage is TRBJ2-1, with 13 bases identical to TRBD2. Germline CDR1 is SGHRS and CDR2 is YFSETQ. The CDR3 runs 17 residues. J was trimmed by 5 bases and V by 2 bases; bases with no gene match: 7. As DNA, the CDR3 is TGCGCCAGCAGCTTCGGACTAGCGGGAGTGTGGGACAATGAGCAGTTCTTC. Translation: CASSFGLAGVWDNEQFF. The variable domain in full, with the rest retrieved from reference TRBV5-1 and TRBJ2-1, is KAGVTQTPRYLIKTRGQQVTLSCSPISGHRSVSWYQQTPGQGLQFLFEYFSETQRNKGNFPGRFSGRQFSNSRSEMNVSTLELGDSALYLCASSFGLAGVWDNEQFFGPGTRLTVL.